Included here is one TCR beta chain sequence, with context. Germline values: CDR1 MRHNA, CDR2 SNTAGT. The V end was cut by 8 bases, the J end by 0 bases, with 13 bases between. CDR3 length equals 15 residues. These data are taken from a study of T cell changes during pregnancy in multiple sclerosis. The assay was immunoSEQ multiplex PCR, and TCRdb's table has in-frame clones only and misses some. The sample contains over 65,000 clones, approximately 94% of which appear only once. The chain employs TRBV6-4 and TRBJ2-2; perhaps TRBD2 as D (6 bases). This TCR was sampled from a female donor with multiple sclerosis, enrolled in a pregnancy study. The material was peripheral blood, obtained in the third trimester of pregnancy. Written as DNA, the CDR3 is TGTGCCAGCCGCCTGGAGGGGTCGAACACCGGGGAGCTGTTTTTT. This codes for CASRLEGSNTGELFF.